This T cell receptor beta chain was captured by sequencing in a study of T cell responses to AZD1222 COVID-19 vaccine. Sequencing used immunoSEQ multiplex PCR; TCRdb keeps in-frame clones, though not all of them. The repertoire holds some 150,000 clones, with 75% to 95% as singletons. Trimming shortened V by 3 bases and J by 5 bases, and 11 bases separated the two germline ends. Germline V lookup: CDR1 MNHNS, CDR2 SASEGT. This CDR3 has 13 amino acids. Concerning this clone itself: Its antigen is unknown.

General observations from the study: Spike-specific TCR breadth and depth rose after two AZD1222 doses. There were mostly white British donors and more females than males, and clonal diversity was possibly underestimated. Researchers report vaccine-associated CD4 TCRs spanning spike, with dominance at 160-218 and 743-854.

The sequence derives from an adult who received the AZD1222 COVID-19 vaccine. The chain carries TRBV6-1 and TRBJ2-7; D remains unclear. Sequencing was performed on peripheral blood, taken 28 days after the second AZD1222 dose. The CDR3 nucleotides are TGTGCCAGCAGTGAGCGTCTCCGGGACGAGCAGTACTTC. Residues: CASSERLRDEQYF.